A single sample gave rise to the 27 T cell receptor beta chains below, sequenced in a study of monozygotic twins with inflammatory bowel disease. TCRdb reworked the 5' RACE reads into one entry per CDR3 protein, no DNA. The table lists about 140,000 distinct CDR3 sequences. Sequencing was performed on blood. Receptors were obtained from a human donor with ulcerative colitis or Crohn's disease, or a healthy co-twin of an affected twin (not recorded which).

This chain's CDR3 is CASSFWDSSYEQYF. The gene calls are TRBV7-2 and TRBJ2-7; absent DNA, TCRdb's TRBD1 call cannot be checked. Per the germline V gene, CDR1 is SGHTA and CDR2 is FQGNSA. The CDR3 loop spans 14 amino acids.

V and J are TRBV11-2 and TRBJ2-2. In germline, CDR1 is SGHAT, CDR2 FQNNGV. CDR3 length equals 13 residues. CDR3 residues: CASSFRVGGELFF. Full variable domain (rest looked up from reference TRBV11-2 and TRBJ2-2): EAGVAQSPRYKIIEKRQSVAFWCNPISGHATLYWYQQILGQGPKLLIQFQNNGVVDDSQLPKDRFSAERLKGVDSTLKIQPAKLEDSAVYLCASSFRVGGELFFGEGSRLTVL.

The chain links TRBV5-5 to TRBJ1-1. This CDR3 spans 14 amino acids. Germline CDR1 SGHKS, CDR2 YYEKEE (reference sequence). CDR3 region: CASSFWTVNTEAFF.

This chain links TRBV4-3 with TRBJ2-7. This CDR3 comprises 12 residues. The germline V gene has CDR1 LGHNA and CDR2 YSLEER. This CDR3 reads CASSQEGSEQYF.

This rearrangement joins TRBV7-8 to TRBJ1-5; TCRdb lists TRBD1, though no DNA is available to test this call. Germline CDR1 is SGHVS and CDR2 is FQNEAQ. This CDR3 has 15 amino acids. CDR3 region: CASSLVWGVSQPQHF.

The J gene is TRBJ2-5, the V gene TRBV18; with no DNA, the TCRdb D assignment of TRBD1 cannot be verified. Germline assignment: CDR1 KGHSH and CDR2 LQKENI. The CDR3 totals 17 residues. CDR3 sequence reads: CASSAAFGQLYQETQYF.

The chain employs TRBV6-5 and TRBJ2-7; there is no DNA to check the TCRdb D call of TRBD2. Germline CDR1 and CDR2: MNHEY and SVGAGI. The CDR3 is made up of 15 amino acids. The CDR3 sequence is CASSYSGGGSYEQYF.

This chain joins TRBV7-2 and TRBJ2-3; without DNA, the TCRdb call of TRBD1 cannot be checked. The CDR3 runs 12 residues. Per germline, CDR1 SGHTA and CDR2 FQGNSA. The CDR3 loop is CASEGGTDTQYF.

The V and J genes are TRBV30 and TRBJ1-2. Per germline, CDR1 GTSNPN and CDR2 SVGIG (reference sequence). This CDR3 is 14 amino acids long. The CDR3 here is CAWSVLGANYGYTF.

This chain uses TRBV6-2 or TRBV6-3 with TRBJ2-7; absent DNA, TCRdb's TRBD1 call cannot be checked. This CDR3 has 16 residues. The germline CDR1 and CDR2 sequences are MNHEY and SVGEGT. The CDR3 reads CASRDPGQIFSYEQYF.

The chain uses TRBV10-3 and TRBJ1-1; TCRdb selects TRBD1, and the lack of DNA leaves this call unchecked. Germline V gene sequence: CDR1 ENHRY, CDR2 SYGVKD. CDR3 size: 15 residues. The CDR3 protein is CAISESATGGLEAFF.

The J gene is TRBJ1-2, the V gene TRBV5-6. This CDR3 is 14 amino acids long. Germline CDR1 and CDR2: SGHDT and YYEEEE. CDR3 region: CASSPRRSDFGYTF. Full variable domain (remainder filled in from reference TRBV5-6 and TRBJ1-2): DAGVTQSPTHLIKTRGQQVTLRCSPKSGHDTVSWYQQALGQGPQFIFQYYEEEERQRGNFPDRFSGHQFPNYSSELNVNALLLGDSALYLCASSPRRSDFGYTFGSGTRLTVV.

The chain combines TRBV27 with TRBJ1-1; TCRdb's D call, TRBD1, is unchecked because there is no DNA. CDR1 and CDR2 (germline): MNHEY, SMNVEV (reference sequence). The CDR3 runs 15 residues. CDR3 protein: CASSRGRGGTTEAFF.

J is TRBJ1-2 and V is TRBV6-1; checking the TCRdb D call of TRBD1 is not possible without DNA. The CDR3 totals 14 residues. Germline lookup yields CDR1 MNHNS and CDR2 SASEGT. CDR3 amino acids: CASRRQGDDYGYTF.

The rearrangement uses TRBV19 and TRBJ2-1; TCRdb gives TRBD2 as the D gene, but with no DNA this cannot be confirmed. Germline CDR1 reads LNHDA; CDR2 reads SQIVND (reference sequence). The CDR3 totals 13 residues. The CDR3: CASSGTALHEQFF.

The chain recombines TRBV2 with TRBJ2-3; TCRdb picks TRBD2, but there is no DNA to check that call. This CDR3 region has 15 residues. Germline assignment: CDR1 SNHLY and CDR2 FYNNEI. CDR3: CASSDGSGGTDTQYF.

The chain links TRBV20-1 to TRBJ2-1; as DNA is missing, the TRBD2 call by TCRdb cannot be tested. CDR1 DFQATT and CDR2 SNEGSKA come from the germline V gene (reference sequence). This CDR3 is built from 14 residues. The CDR3 reads CSAREAGEYNEQFF.

The J gene is TRBJ2-1, the V gene TRBV11-2; TCRdb's D call of TRBD1 is untestable without DNA. The CDR3 length is 16 residues. Looked up from germline, CDR1 is SGHAT and CDR2 is FQNNGV. CDR3: CASSEGTGGHNNEQFF.

The chain recombines TRBV7-2 with TRBJ2-2. Germline values: CDR1 SGHTA, CDR2 FQGNSA. The CDR3 loop spans 16 amino acids. The CDR3 sequence: CASSEWAGRFAGELFF.

The chain links TRBV5-1 to TRBJ2-4. The CDR3 totals 16 residues. CDR1 SGHRS and CDR2 YFSETQ come from the germline V gene. CDR3 in amino acids: CASSLAYSFAKNMQYF.

The rearrangement uses TRBV5-4 and TRBJ2-3. In germline, CDR1 is SGHNT, CDR2 YYREEE (reference sequence). The CDR3 contains 11 residues. The CDR3 is CASSKEDTQYF.

The chain couples TRBV20-1 to TRBJ2-1. Germline lookup yields CDR1 DFQATT and CDR2 SNEGSKA (reference sequence). CDR3 length: 13 amino acids. CDR3 protein: CSASGYVYNEQFF.

The chain has TRBV12-3 or TRBV12-4 and TRBJ1-1. This CDR3 is 16 amino acids long. The CDR3 sequence is CASSLRTGSVDTEAFF.

The CDR3 here is CATSRDATLDYTDTQYF. The chain couples TRBV15 to TRBJ2-3. Per the germline V gene, CDR1 is LNHNV and CDR2 is YYDKDF (reference sequence). The length of the CDR3 is 17 residues.

This chain joins TRBV4-3 and TRBJ2-2; TCRdb names TRBD2, which stays unverified in the absence of DNA. Looked up from germline, CDR1 is LGHNA and CDR2 is YSLEER. This CDR3 spans 16 amino acids. The CDR3 here is CASSHNGLETTGELFF.

The chain recombines TRBV11-2 with TRBJ2-7; TCRdb names TRBD1, which stays unverified in the absence of DNA. The CDR3 totals 17 residues. Germline assignment: CDR1 SGHAT and CDR2 FQNNGV. CDR3 residues: CASSPYPDRGLSYEQYF. The full variable domain, its missing parts supplied by reference TRBV11-2 and TRBJ2-7, is EAGVAQSPRYKIIEKRQSVAFWCNPISGHATLYWYQQILGQGPKLLIQFQNNGVVDDSQLPKDRFSAERLKGVDSTLKIQPAKLEDSAVYLCASSPYPDRGLSYEQYFGPGTRLTVT.

V gene TRBV4-1 combines with J gene TRBJ2-6; there is no DNA to check the TCRdb D call of TRBD2. There are 18 residues in the CDR3. The germline CDR1 and CDR2 sequences are MGHRA and YSYEKL. CDR3 in amino acids: CASSQDGGLSTGANVLTF.